This entry lists 6 T cell receptor beta chains sequenced from one sample in a study of blood T cell repertoires in COVID-19. Here immunoSEQ multiplex PCR was the method, and the copy in TCRdb shows in-frame clones only, minus some. The repertoire holds more than 60,000 clones, about four fifths seen once, with more than 9% in the top ten. The sequenced sample consisted of peripheral blood. All receptors come from a man between 60 and 75 years old with acute or convalescent COVID-19.

V usage is TRBV5-1 and J usage is TRBJ1-4, with TRBD1 matching 9 bases. V lost 2 bases to trimming and J lost 5 bases; unmatched junction nucleotides: 7. Germline CDR1 is SGHRS and CDR2 is YFSETQ. The CDR3 is 16 amino acids. CDR3 amino acids: CASSFRPGQGNEKLFF. The DNA of the CDR3 is TGCGCCAGCAGCTTCCGGCCGGGACAGGGAAATGAAAAACTGTTTTTT. Using reference TRBV5-1 and TRBJ1-4 for the parts outside the CDR3, the full variable domain is KAGVTQTPRYLIKTRGQQVTLSCSPISGHRSVSWYQQTPGQGLQFLFEYFSETQRNKGNFPGRFSGRQFSNSRSEMNVSTLELGDSALYLCASSFRPGQGNEKLFFGSGTQLSVL.

Only one count was recorded for this clone. V is TRBV7-9 and J is TRBJ2-1, with D hard to call. The CDR3 extends over 13 amino acids. V lost 2 bases, J lost 9 bases, and 11 bases lay in between. Germline CDR1 reads SEHNR; CDR2 reads FQNEAQ (reference sequence). The CDR3 loop reads CASSLSLPSEQFF. CDR3 coding DNA: TGTGCCAGCAGCTTATCTCTTCCCAGTGAGCAGTTCTTC.

The gene calls are TRBV7-9 and TRBJ1-3; D perhaps matches TRBD1 (6 bases). Germline loops: CDR1 SEHNR, CDR2 FQNEAQ (reference sequence). V lost 5 bases to trimming and J lost 7 bases, with 9 bases between them. The CDR3 loop spans 12 amino acids. This CDR3 reads CASSDTGNTIYF. The CDR3 DNA reads as TGTGCCAGCAGCGACACAGGGAACACCATATATTTT.

The chain links TRBV7-9 to TRBJ1-6; D not certain. The CDR3 is 16 amino acids. V was pared by 6 bases and J by 0 bases, with 12 bases between. Germline CDR1 is SEHNR and CDR2 is FQNEAQ (reference sequence). CDR3 bases: TGTGCCAGCAGGTACGACGGGAGCTCCTATAATTCACCCCTCCACTTT. Its protein product is CASRYDGSSYNSPLHF.

The chain has TRBV5-4 and TRBJ1-1, with D tentatively TRBD1 (6 bases). CDR1 SGHNT and CDR2 YYREEE come from the germline V gene (reference sequence). Trimming removed 4 bases from V and 0 bases from J, with 19 bases in between. The CDR3 covers 17 residues. The CDR3 here is CASSAAFYRAVNTEAFF. The CDR3 DNA reads TGTGCCAGCAGCGCCGCCTTTTACAGGGCCGTGAACACTGAAGCTTTCTTT.

The chain links TRBV3-1 (or the pseudogene TRBV3-2) to TRBJ2-2, with D perhaps matching TRBD2 (6 bases). Trimming left V 0 bases short and J 7 bases short, with 15 bases between. This CDR3 is 16 amino acids long. Germline V CDR1 and CDR2: LGHDT, YNNKEL (reference sequence). CDR3 region: CASSQDKGGPGGELFF. In DNA, the CDR3 is TGTGCCAGCAGCCAAGATAAAGGAGGGCCGGGCGGGGAGCTGTTTTTT.